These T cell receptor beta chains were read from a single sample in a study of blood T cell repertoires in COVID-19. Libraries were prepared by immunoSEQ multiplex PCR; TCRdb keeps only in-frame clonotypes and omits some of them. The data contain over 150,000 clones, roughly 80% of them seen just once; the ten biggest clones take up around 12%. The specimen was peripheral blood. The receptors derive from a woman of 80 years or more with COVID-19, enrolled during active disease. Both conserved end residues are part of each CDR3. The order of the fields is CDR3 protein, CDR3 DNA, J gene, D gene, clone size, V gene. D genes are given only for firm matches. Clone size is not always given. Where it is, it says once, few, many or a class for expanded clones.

CDR3aa: CASSRGLGGDYTF
CDR3nt: TGTGCCAGCAGTCGGGGCCTTGGGGGCGACTACACCTTC
j_gene: TRBJ1-2
d_gene: NA
abundance: once
v_gene: TRBV6-6

CDR3aa: CASSSSRRGIHSPLHF
CDR3nt: TGTGCCAGCAGTTCTTCCCGACGGGGTATACATTCACCCCTCCACTTT
j_gene: TRBJ1-6
d_gene: NA
abundance: NA
v_gene: TRBV6-6

CDR3aa: CASSLAPNAETQYF
CDR3nt: TGTGCCAGCAGCCTGGCCCCCAACGCGGAGACCCAGTACTTC
j_gene: TRBJ2-5
d_gene: NA
abundance: NA
v_gene: TRBV5-6

CDR3aa: CASSLVGNTIYF
CDR3nt: TGTGCCAGCAGCCTCGTTGGAAACACCATATATTTT
j_gene: TRBJ1-3
d_gene: NA
abundance: NA
v_gene: TRBV14

CDR3aa: CASSLSDGIGDTQYF
CDR3nt: TGTGCCAGCAGTTTATCGGACGGGATTGGGGATACGCAGTATTTT
j_gene: TRBJ2-3
d_gene: NA
abundance: NA
v_gene: TRBV27

CDR3aa: CASSRGSYEQYF
CDR3nt: TGTGCCAGCAGCCGGGGCTCCTACGAGCAGTACTTC
j_gene: TRBJ2-7
d_gene: NA
abundance: NA
v_gene: TRBV7-9

CDR3aa: CASSFGIKDTHYNEQFF
CDR3nt: TGTGCCAGCAGTTTCGGAATTAAGGACACGCACTACAATGAGCAGTTCTTC
j_gene: TRBJ2-1
d_gene: NA
abundance: few
v_gene: TRBV28

CDR3aa: CASSSGRYNEQFF
CDR3nt: TGTGCCAGCAGTTCGGGGAGGTACAATGAGCAGTTCTTC
j_gene: TRBJ2-1
d_gene: NA
abundance: NA
v_gene: TRBV12-3/TRBV12-4

CDR3aa: CASSLGQQETQYF
CDR3nt: TGTGCCAGCAGTTTAGGGCAACAAGAGACCCAGTACTTC
j_gene: TRBJ2-5
d_gene: NA
abundance: NA
v_gene: TRBV12-3/TRBV12-4

CDR3aa: CASSLGWGPHDGYTF
CDR3nt: TGTGCCAGCAGCTTAGGGTGGGGGCCCCATGATGGCTACACCTTC
j_gene: TRBJ1-2
d_gene: NA
abundance: NA
v_gene: TRBV7-2

CDR3aa: CASSAGTANTEAFF
CDR3nt: TGTGCCAGCAGCGCCGGGACAGCGAACACTGAAGCTTTCTTT
j_gene: TRBJ1-1
d_gene: TRBD1
abundance: NA
v_gene: TRBV9

CDR3aa: CASSTSGFGNEQFF
CDR3nt: TGTGCCAGCAGCACCTCAGGGTTTGGAAATGAGCAGTTCTTC
j_gene: TRBJ2-1
d_gene: NA
abundance: NA
v_gene: TRBV7-2

CDR3aa: CATSRPYAIRQGYGYTF
CDR3nt: TGTGCCACCAGCAGACCATACGCAATCCGACAGGGCTATGGCTACACCTTC
j_gene: TRBJ1-2
d_gene: TRBD1
abundance: NA
v_gene: TRBV15

CDR3aa: CASSQRDSGNTIYF
CDR3nt: TGTGCCAGCAGCCAACGGGACTCTGGAAACACCATATATTTT
j_gene: TRBJ1-3
d_gene: NA
abundance: NA
v_gene: TRBV3-1/TRBV3-2

CDR3aa: CASSLDEWVLQRDSNYGYTF
CDR3nt: TGTGCCAGCAGCTTAGATGAGTGGGTGCTACAGAGGGACTCTAACTATGGCTACACCTTC
j_gene: TRBJ1-2
d_gene: NA
abundance: few
v_gene: TRBV11-2

CDR3aa: CASSPGLAENEQFF
CDR3nt: TGTGCCAGTAGCCCGGGACTAGCGGAGAATGAGCAGTTCTTC
j_gene: TRBJ2-1
d_gene: TRBD2
abundance: NA
v_gene: TRBV19

CDR3aa: CASSLDRANSPLHF
CDR3nt: TGTGCCAGCAGCTTGGACAGGGCGAATTCACCCCTCCACTTT
j_gene: TRBJ1-6
d_gene: NA
abundance: NA
v_gene: TRBV5-6

CDR3aa: CASSQDSGLRADTQYF
CDR3nt: TGTGCCAGCAGCCAAGACTCGGGACTGCGGGCAGATACGCAGTATTTT
j_gene: TRBJ2-3
d_gene: NA
abundance: once
v_gene: TRBV3-1/TRBV3-2

CDR3aa: CASSFLQGQGQPQHF
CDR3nt: TGTGCCAGCAGTTTTCTTCAGGGACAAGGGCAGCCCCAGCATTTT
j_gene: TRBJ1-5
d_gene: NA
abundance: NA
v_gene: TRBV28

CDR3aa: CASSFDRSNEKLFF
CDR3nt: TGTGCCAGCAGCTTTGATAGAAGCAATGAAAAACTGTTTTTT
j_gene: TRBJ1-4
d_gene: NA
abundance: NA
v_gene: TRBV7-2

CDR3aa: CSVSYSPETQYF
CDR3nt: TGCAGCGTCAGTTACAGCCCCGAGACCCAGTACTTC
j_gene: TRBJ2-5
d_gene: NA
abundance: NA
v_gene: TRBV29-1

CDR3aa: CASSSGTPGETQYF
CDR3nt: TGCGCCAGCAGCTCCGGGACTCCGGGCGAGACCCAGTACTTC
j_gene: TRBJ2-5
d_gene: NA
abundance: NA
v_gene: TRBV5-1

CDR3aa: CATSDLRGGNSNEQFF
CDR3nt: TGTGCCACCAGTGATTTGCGTGGGGGCAATAGCAATGAGCAGTTCTTC
j_gene: TRBJ2-1
d_gene: NA
abundance: NA
v_gene: TRBV24-1

CDR3aa: CASSLATGPLTEAFF
CDR3nt: TGTGCCAGCAGCTTGGCCACAGGCCCCCTAACTGAAGCTTTCTTT
j_gene: TRBJ1-1
d_gene: NA
abundance: NA
v_gene: TRBV5-6

CDR3aa: CASSPTGGLRDTEAFF
CDR3nt: TGCGCCAGCAGCCCGACAGGGGGTCTGAGGGACACTGAAGCTTTCTTT
j_gene: TRBJ1-1
d_gene: TRBD1
abundance: NA
v_gene: TRBV5-1

CDR3aa: CASSLGGQGSHGYTF
CDR3nt: TGCGCCAGCAGCTTGGGGGGACAGGGAAGTCATGGCTACACCTTC
j_gene: TRBJ1-2
d_gene: TRBD1
abundance: NA
v_gene: TRBV5-1

CDR3aa: CASSSGQGHYEQYF
CDR3nt: TGTGCCAGCAGCTCCGGACAGGGCCACTACGAGCAGTACTTC
j_gene: TRBJ2-7
d_gene: TRBD1
abundance: NA
v_gene: TRBV7-2

CDR3aa: CASSLGTSGYNEQFF
CDR3nt: TGTGCCAGCAGCCTTGGGACTAGCGGCTACAATGAGCAGTTCTTC
j_gene: TRBJ2-1
d_gene: TRBD2
abundance: NA
v_gene: TRBV3-1/TRBV3-2

CDR3aa: CASSPLSGDTDTQYF
CDR3nt: TGTGCCAGCAGCCCCCTGAGCGGTGACACAGATACGCAGTATTTT
j_gene: TRBJ2-3
d_gene: NA
abundance: NA
v_gene: TRBV7-8